This TCR beta chain appears in the sequencing data of a study of OX40 agonist ivuxolimab in advanced cancers. Looking at the study overall: Ivuxolimab, which targeted the costimulatory receptor OX40 (CD134), was an agonistic, fully human IgG2 monoclonal antibody. Peripheral TCRbeta sequencing aimed to test whether ivuxolimab altered TCR sequence diversity and caused clonal T-cell expansion. A male proportion of roughly 80% and a mean age of about 60 years, ranging from roughly 23 to 79, were recorded for the dose-escalation cohort. Of the 50 or so patients in dose escalation, about 20 had hepatocellular carcinoma, some 15 had melanoma, 9 had renal cell carcinoma and 9 had head and neck cancer. Intravenous ivuxolimab was administered to patients every 2 weeks at six dose levels: 0.01, 0.1, 0.3, 1.5, 3 and 10 mg/kg. Patients were allowed to have had prior anti-PD-1, anti-PD-L1 or anti-CTLA-4 therapy, and around 40% of the dose-escalation patients had previously received checkpoint inhibitors. The monotherapy dose-escalation portion (N ≈ 52 patients) of the phase I ivuxolimab trial is reported in the paper. Partial responses were achieved by three dose-escalation patients, of whom one had hepatocellular carcinoma and two had cutaneous melanoma.

Genomic DNA was extracted from sorted cells for sequencing of the TCRbeta CDR3 region. The immunoSEQ Assay was used to sequence the TCRbeta CDR3 regions. Here the immuneACCESS table is served through TCRdb, limited to in-frame sequences with V and J called. Missing clones are a known gap in these copies; in checked studies unresolved V genes cover under half, and the rest lacks a known reason. The sample table shows approximately 96,000 clones, and around 90% are seen once. Jointly, the top ten make up around 1.5% of the sample. A word on this clone: This clone's antigen is unknown. No much larger clonotype is one base removed from it; base qualities were not supplied.

Patients with a history of autoimmune disease or receiving systemic immunosuppression were excluded from the trial. In every dose cohort, peripheral blood was drawn for TCR sequencing at baseline, cycle 4 day 1, and cycle 7 day 1. Samples were obtained from an open-label, multicenter, first-in-human phase I dose-escalation trial of ivuxolimab. The trial enrolled adults with locally advanced or metastatic head and neck squamous cell, hepatocellular, melanoma or renal cell carcinoma. Before TCR sequencing, CD4+ T cells and CD8+ T cells were sorted from peripheral blood as separate populations. Results the study describes overall, beyond this receptor: Clonal expansion of both CD4+ and CD8+ blood T cells was observed from baseline to week 6 at doses 0.1 to 3.0 mg/kg. In the 0.1-3.0 mg/kg groups, partial responders were among the patients with the lowest normalized peripheral clonal expansion, particularly in CD8+ T cells. Low levels of normalized T-cell clonal expansion were also seen in some patients who did not respond. The antigen specificity of the peripheral T cells that underwent clonal expansion was not determined. After ivuxolimab, CD8+ T cells had more expanded clones than CD4+ T cells on average.

The sequencing here drew on CD4+ or CD8+ T cells sorted from blood, taken in a trial of the OX40 agonist ivuxolimab. The receptor was derived from an adult with an advanced solid tumor such as melanoma, head and neck, liver or kidney cancer.

The sequenced DNA: TGTGCCAGCAGCGGGGACAGGAATGGCTACACCTTC. This sequence encodes CASSGDRNGYTF. The chain was built from TRBV9 and TRBJ1-2, with 8 central nucleotides matching TRBD1. The germline V gene supplies CDR1 SGDLS and CDR2 YYNGEE. V ends up 3 bases short and J 6 bases short, with an unmatched junction base count of 1. Reading from cysteine to phenylalanine, the CDR3 counts 12 amino acids. Here the CDR3 DNA is all that survives: 36 bases in frame from base 1.